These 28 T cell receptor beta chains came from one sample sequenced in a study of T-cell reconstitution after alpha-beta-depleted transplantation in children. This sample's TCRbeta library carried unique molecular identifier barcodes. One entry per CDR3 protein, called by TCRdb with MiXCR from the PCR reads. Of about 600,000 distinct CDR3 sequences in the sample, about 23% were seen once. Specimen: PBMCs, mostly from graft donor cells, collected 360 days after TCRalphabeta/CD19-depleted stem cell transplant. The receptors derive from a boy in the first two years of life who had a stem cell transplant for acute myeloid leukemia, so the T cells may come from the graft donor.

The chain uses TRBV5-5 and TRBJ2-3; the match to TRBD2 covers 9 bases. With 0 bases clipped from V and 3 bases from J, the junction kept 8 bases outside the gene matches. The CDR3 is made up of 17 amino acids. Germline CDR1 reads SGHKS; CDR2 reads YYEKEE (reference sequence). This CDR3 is CASSLALASGATDTQYF. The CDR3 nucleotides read TGTGCCAGCAGCTTGGCCCTCGCTAGCGGGGCAACAGATACGCAGTATTTT.

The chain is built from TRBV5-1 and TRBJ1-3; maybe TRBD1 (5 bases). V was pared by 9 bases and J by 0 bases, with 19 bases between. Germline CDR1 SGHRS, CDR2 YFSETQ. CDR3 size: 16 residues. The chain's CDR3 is CATARGLVSSGNTIYF. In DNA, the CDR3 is TGCGCCACCGCTAGGGGCTTGGTGAGCTCTGGAAACACCATATATTTT.

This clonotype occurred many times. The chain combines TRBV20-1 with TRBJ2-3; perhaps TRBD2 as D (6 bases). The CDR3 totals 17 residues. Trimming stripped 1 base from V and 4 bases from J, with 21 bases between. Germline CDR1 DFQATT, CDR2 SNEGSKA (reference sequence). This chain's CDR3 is CSARASLAGYVPDTQYF. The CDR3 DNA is TGCAGTGCTAGAGCTTCTCTGGCGGGGTACGTCCCAGATACGCAGTATTTT.

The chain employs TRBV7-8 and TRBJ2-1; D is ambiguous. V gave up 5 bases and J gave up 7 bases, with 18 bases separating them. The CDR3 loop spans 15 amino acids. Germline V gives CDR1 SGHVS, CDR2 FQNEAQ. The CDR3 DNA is TGTGCCAGCAGCCATGTTGGTTCCCTTGGGAATGAGCAGTTCTTC. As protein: CASSHVGSLGNEQFF.

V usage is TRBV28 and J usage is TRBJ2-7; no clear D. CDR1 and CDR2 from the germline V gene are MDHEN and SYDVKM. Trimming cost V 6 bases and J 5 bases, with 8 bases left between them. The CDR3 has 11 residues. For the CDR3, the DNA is TGTGCCAGCAGGGAACGGGACGAGCAGTACGTC. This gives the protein CASRERDEQYV.

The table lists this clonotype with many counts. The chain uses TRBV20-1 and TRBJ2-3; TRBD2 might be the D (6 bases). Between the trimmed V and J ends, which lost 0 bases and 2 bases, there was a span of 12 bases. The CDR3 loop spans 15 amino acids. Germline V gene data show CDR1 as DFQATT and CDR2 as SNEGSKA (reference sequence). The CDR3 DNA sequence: TGCAGTGCTAGAGATACGGCGGGGTACACAGATACGCAGTATTTT. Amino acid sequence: CSARDTAGYTDTQYF.

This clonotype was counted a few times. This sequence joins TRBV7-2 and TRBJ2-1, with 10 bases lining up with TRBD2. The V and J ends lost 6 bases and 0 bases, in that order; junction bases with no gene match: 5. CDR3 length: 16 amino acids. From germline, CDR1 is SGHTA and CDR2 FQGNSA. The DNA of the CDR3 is TGTGCCAGCAGACTAGTAGCGGGGGGCTCCTACAATGAGCAGTTCTTC. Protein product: CASRLVAGGSYNEQFF.

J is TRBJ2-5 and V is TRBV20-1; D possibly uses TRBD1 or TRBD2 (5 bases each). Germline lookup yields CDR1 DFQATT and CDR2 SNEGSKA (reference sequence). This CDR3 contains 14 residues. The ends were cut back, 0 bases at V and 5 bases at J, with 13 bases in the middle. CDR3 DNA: TGCAGTGCTAGAGACCCGAGGGGTCGGGAGACCCAGTACTTC. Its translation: CSARDPRGRETQYF.

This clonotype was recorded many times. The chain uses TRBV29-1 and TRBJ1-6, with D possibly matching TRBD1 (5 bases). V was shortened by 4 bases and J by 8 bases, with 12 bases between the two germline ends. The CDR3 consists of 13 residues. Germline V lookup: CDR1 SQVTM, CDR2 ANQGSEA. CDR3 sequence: CSVGRDPDSPLHF. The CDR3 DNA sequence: TGCAGCGTTGGGAGGGACCCTGATTCACCCCTCCACTTT.

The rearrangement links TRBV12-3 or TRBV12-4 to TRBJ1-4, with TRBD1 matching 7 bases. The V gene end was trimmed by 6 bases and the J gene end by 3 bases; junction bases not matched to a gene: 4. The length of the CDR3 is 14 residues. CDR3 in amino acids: CASSPGQANEKLFF. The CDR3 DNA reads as TGTGCCAGCAGCCCTGGACAGGCTAATGAAAAACTGTTTTTT.

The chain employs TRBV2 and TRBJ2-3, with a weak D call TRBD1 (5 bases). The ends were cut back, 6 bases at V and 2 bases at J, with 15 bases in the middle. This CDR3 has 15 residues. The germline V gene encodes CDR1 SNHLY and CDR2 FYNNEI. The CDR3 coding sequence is TGTGCCAGCAGCCGAGAAGGGGATAACACAGATACGCAGTATTTT. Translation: CASSREGDNTDTQYF.

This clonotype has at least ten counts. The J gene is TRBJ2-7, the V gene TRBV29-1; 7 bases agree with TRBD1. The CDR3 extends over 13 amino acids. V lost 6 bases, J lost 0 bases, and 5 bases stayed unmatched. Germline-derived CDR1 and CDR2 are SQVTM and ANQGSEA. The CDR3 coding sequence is TGCAGCGTCAGACAGGGAAGCTCCTACGAGCAGTACTTC. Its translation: CSVRQGSSYEQYF.

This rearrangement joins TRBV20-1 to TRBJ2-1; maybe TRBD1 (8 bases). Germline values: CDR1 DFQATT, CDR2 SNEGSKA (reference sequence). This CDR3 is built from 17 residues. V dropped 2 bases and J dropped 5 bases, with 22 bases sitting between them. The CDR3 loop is CSARPVQGGIKDNEQFF. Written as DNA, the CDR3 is TGCAGTGCTAGACCGGTACAGGGGGGGATAAAGGACAATGAGCAGTTCTTC.

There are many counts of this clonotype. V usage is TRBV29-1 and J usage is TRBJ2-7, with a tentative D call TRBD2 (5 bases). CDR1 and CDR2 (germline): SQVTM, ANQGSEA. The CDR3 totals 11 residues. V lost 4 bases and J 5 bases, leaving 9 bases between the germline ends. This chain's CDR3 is CSVGPGNEQYF. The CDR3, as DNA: TGCAGCGTTGGCCCGGGGAACGAGCAGTACTTC.

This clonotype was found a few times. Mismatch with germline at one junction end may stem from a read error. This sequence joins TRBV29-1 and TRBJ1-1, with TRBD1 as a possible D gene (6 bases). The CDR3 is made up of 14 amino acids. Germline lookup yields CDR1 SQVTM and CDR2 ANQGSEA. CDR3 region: CSVEGYDRPPEAFF. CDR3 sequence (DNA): TGCAGCGTAGAAGGCTATGACAGGCCCCCTGAAGCTTTCTTT.

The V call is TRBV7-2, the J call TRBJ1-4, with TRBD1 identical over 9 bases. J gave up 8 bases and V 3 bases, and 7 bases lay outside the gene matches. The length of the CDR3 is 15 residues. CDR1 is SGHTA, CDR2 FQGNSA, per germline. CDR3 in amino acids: CASSFTGGVTEKLFF. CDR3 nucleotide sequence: TGTGCCAGCAGCTTTACAGGGGGCGTAACGGAAAAACTGTTTTTT. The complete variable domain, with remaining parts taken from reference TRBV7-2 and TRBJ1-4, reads GAGVSQSPSNKVTEKGKDVELRCDPISGHTALYWYRQSLGQGLEFLIYFQGNSAPDKSGLPSDRFSAERTGGSVSTLTIQRTQQEDSAVYLCASSFTGGVTEKLFFGSGTQLSVL.

The CDR3 region is CSASPGLPTDTQYF. In DNA, the CDR3 is TGCAGTGCCAGCCCGGGACTCCCCACAGATACGCAGTATTTT. This chain links TRBV20-1 with TRBJ2-3, with D possibly matching TRBD2 (6 bases). This CDR3 region has 14 residues. The germline V and J ends were trimmed by 6 bases and 2 bases, with 15 bases remaining between them. Germline lookup yields CDR1 DFQATT and CDR2 SNEGSKA (reference sequence).

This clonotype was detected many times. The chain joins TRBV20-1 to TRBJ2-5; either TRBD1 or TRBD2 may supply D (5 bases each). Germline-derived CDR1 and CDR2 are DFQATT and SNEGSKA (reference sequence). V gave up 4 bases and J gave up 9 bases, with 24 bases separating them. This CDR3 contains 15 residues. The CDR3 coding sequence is TGCAGTGCTACTAATCCGGGACGGCAGACCGGGGCCCAGTACTTC. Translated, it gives CSATNPGRQTGAQYF.

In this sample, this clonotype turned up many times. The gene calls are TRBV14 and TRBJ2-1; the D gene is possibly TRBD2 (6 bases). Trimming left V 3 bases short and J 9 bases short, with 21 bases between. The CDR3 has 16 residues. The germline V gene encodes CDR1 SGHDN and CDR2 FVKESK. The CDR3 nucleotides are TGTGCCAGCAGCCACTCCCGGAACGGGGGAGCGAGTGAGCAGTTCTTC. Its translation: CASSHSRNGGASEQFF.

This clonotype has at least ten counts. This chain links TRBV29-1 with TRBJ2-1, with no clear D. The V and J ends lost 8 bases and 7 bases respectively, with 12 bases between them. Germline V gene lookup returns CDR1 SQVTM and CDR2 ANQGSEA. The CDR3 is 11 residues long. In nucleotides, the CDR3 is TGCAGCTCTATAGGATGGAATGAGCAGTTCTTC. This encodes CSSIGWNEQFF.

Written as DNA, the CDR3 is TGCGCCAGCAGCCTCAACCCTGGAGAGACCCAGTACTTC. This sequence encodes CASSLNPGETQYF. V gene TRBV5-1 combines with J gene TRBJ2-5; no firm D call. Germline CDR1 SGHRS, CDR2 YFSETQ. The V end lost 4 bases, the J end lost 4 bases, and 11 bases lay between the germline ends. The CDR3 covers 13 residues.

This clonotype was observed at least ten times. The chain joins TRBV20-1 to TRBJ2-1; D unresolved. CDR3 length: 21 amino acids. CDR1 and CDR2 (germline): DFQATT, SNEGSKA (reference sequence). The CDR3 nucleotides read TGCAGATCACATCCCATCCCATCTACGACTGAATCACAGACACCCTACAATGAGCAGTTCTTC. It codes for CRSHPIPSTTESQTPYNEQFF.

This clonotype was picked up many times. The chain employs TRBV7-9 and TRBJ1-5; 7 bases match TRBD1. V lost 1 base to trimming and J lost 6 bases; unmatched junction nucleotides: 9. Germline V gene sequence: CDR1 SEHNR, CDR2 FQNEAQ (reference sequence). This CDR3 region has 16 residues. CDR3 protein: CASSLEAGGNPQPQHF. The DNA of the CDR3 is TGTGCCAGCAGCTTAGAGGCAGGGGGAAATCCTCAGCCCCAGCATTTT.

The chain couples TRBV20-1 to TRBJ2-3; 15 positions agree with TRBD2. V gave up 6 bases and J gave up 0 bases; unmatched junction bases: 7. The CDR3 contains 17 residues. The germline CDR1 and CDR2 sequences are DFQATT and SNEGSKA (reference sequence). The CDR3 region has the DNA TGCAGTGCCAGCCCAGGACTAGCGGGGGGGAGCACAGATACGCAGTATTTT. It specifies CSASPGLAGGSTDTQYF.

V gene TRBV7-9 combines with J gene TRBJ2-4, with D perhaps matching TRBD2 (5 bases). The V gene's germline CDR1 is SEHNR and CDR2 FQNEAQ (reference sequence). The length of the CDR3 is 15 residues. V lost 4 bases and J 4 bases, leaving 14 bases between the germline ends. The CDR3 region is CASSYHRGEKNIQYF. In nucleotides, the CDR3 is TGTGCCAGCAGCTACCATCGGGGAGAAAAAAACATTCAGTACTTC.

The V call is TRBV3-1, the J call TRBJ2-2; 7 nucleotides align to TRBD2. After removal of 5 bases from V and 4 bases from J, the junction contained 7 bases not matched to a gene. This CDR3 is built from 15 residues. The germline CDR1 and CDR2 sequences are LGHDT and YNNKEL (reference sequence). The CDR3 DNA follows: TGTGCCAGCAGCTCCCTCGGGGGGATCACCGGGGAGCTGTTTTTT. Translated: CASSSLGGITGELFF.

CDR3 sequence: CASSFNSQETQYF. The CDR3 bases are TGCGCCAGCAGCTTCAACAGTCAAGAGACCCAGTACTTC. The chain links TRBV5-1 to TRBJ2-5; D unclear. This CDR3 region has 13 residues. The V end was cut by 2 bases, the J end by 2 bases, with 7 bases between. CDR1 and CDR2 (germline): SGHRS, YFSETQ.

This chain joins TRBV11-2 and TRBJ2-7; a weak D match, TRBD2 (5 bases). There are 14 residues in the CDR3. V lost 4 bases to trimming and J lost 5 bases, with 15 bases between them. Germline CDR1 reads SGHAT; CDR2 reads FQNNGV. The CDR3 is CASSYITSPNEQYV. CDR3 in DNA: TGTGCCAGCAGCTATATAACTAGTCCAAACGAGCAGTACGTC.